These T cell receptor beta chains were read from a single sample in a study of radiation and T cells in renal cell carcinoma. Assay used: immunoSEQ multiplex PCR; TCRdb lists only in-frame clones, some missing. Of 150,000 or so clones in the sample, roughly 85% were seen once. The starting material was blood, obtained from a patient whose treatment included radiotherapy and nephrectomy. These receptor sequences come from a woman aged 45 to 65 with renal cell carcinoma. The CDR3 runs from the conserved cysteine through the conserved F or W. A D gene is named only where the DNA matches it firmly. Some rows have no size entry. The others give once, few or many, or a class for an expanded clone.

j_gene,abundance,d_gene,v_gene,CDR3nt,CDR3aa
TRBJ2-7,-,-,TRBV5-6,TGTGCCAGCAGCCCCCGCGGGGATTTCTCCTACGAGCAGTACTTC,CASSPRGDFSYEQYF
TRBJ2-6,-,-,TRBV10-3,TGTGCCATCAGTGACGGCGGCTCTGGGGCCAACGTCCTGACTTTC,CAISDGGSGANVLTF
TRBJ1-2,-,-,TRBV9,TGTGCCAGCAGCTCTCCGTCTAGCTACACCTTC,CASSSPSSYTF
TRBJ2-7,-,-,TRBV6-1,TGTGCCAGCAGTGAGGTGCTTGGACCCTACGAGCAGTACTTC,CASSEVLGPYEQYF
TRBJ2-5,-,-,TRBV4-1,TGCGCCAGCAGCCAGCAAGGAATGGAGACCCAGTACTTC,CASSQQGMETQYF
TRBJ2-3,-,-,TRBV5-1,TGCGCCAGCAGAACGGACATAAGCACAGATACGCAGTATTTT,CASRTDISTDTQYF
TRBJ1-1,-,-,TRBV20-1,TGCAGTGCTAGAGGCCAGGGAGTTACTTTCTTT,CSARGQGVTFF
TRBJ2-5,-,-,TRBV27,TGTGCCAGCAGTTTAGAACCGACCTTGACCCAGTACTTC,CASSLEPTLTQYF
TRBJ2-1,-,TRBD2,TRBV5-6,TGTGCCAGCAGCTTGCTAGCGGGAAACAATGAGCAGTTCTTC,CASSLLAGNNEQFF
TRBJ2-7,-,TRBD2,TRBV7-2,TGTGCCAGGCCGGGACTAGAGAGCTCCTACGAGCAGTACTTC,CARPGLESSYEQYF
TRBJ2-2,-,-,TRBV11-2,TGTGCCAGCAGCTTAGGGCAGTTAAGAACCGGGGAGCTGTTTTTT,CASSLGQLRTGELFF
TRBJ1-6,few,-,TRBV7-9,TGTGCCAGCACTGGACAGCTCGTTAATTCACCCCTCCACTTT,CASTGQLVNSPLHF
TRBJ1-1,few,TRBD1,TRBV30,TGTGCCTGGAGTGTCGACAGGGACACTGAAGCTTTCTTT,CAWSVDRDTEAFF
TRBJ1-1,-,-,TRBV19,TGTGCCAGTAGTATAGAGGGGGGCGCGATGAACACTGAAGCTTTCTTT,CASSIEGGAMNTEAFF
TRBJ1-5,-,-,TRBV5-4,TGTGCCAGCAGCTTGGCCGGGCAGAGATACAATCAGCCCCAGCATTTT,CASSLAGQRYNQPQHF
TRBJ1-3,-,-,TRBV25-1,TGTGCCAGCAGTGACGGGGCTTTCTCTGGAAACACCATATATTTT,CASSDGAFSGNTIYF
TRBJ2-4,-,-,TRBV7-2,TGTGCCAGCAGCTTAAGAGGGATTGACATTCAGTACTTC,CASSLRGIDIQYF
TRBJ1-2,-,-,TRBV9,TGTGCCAGCAGCGTAATCGACGCGGCCTATGGCTACACCTTC,CASSVIDAAYGYTF
TRBJ2-1,-,-,TRBV2,TGTGCCAGGACCCGTATAGCGGAGTCCTACAATGAGCAGTTCTTC,CARTRIAESYNEQFF
TRBJ2-2,-,-,TRBV4-3,TGCGCCAGCAGCCAACAGGGGATAGGCGCCGGGGAGCTGTTTTTT,CASSQQGIGAGELFF
TRBJ2-5,-,TRBD2,TRBV9,TGTGCCAGCAGCGTAGGGGTAGCGGGGTTCCAAGAGACCCAGTACTTC,CASSVGVAGFQETQYF
TRBJ2-3,-,-,TRBV7-2,TGTGCCAGCAGCCCAGGAATGTCGTCAGATACGCAGTATTTT,CASSPGMSSDTQYF
TRBJ2-6,-,TRBD1,TRBV5-4,TGTGCCAGCAGCTTACCCACAGGGGGCTATGGGGCCAACGTCCTGACTTTC,CASSLPTGGYGANVLTF
TRBJ2-5,-,-,TRBV6-5,TGTGCCAGCAGTTCTCCGGGGCAGCAAGAGACCCAGTACTTC,CASSSPGQQETQYF
TRBJ2-1,once,-,TRBV5-1,TGCGCCAGCAGCTTGGCGGTCGGCTCCTACAATGAGCAGTTCTTC,CASSLAVGSYNEQFF
TRBJ1-1,-,-,TRBV30,TGTGCCTGGAGGAAGGAGGACGGACGGGCTGAAGCTTTCTTT,CAWRKEDGRAEAFF
TRBJ1-5,-,TRBD1,TRBV27,TGTGCCAGCAGTTTACAGGGGGATAGCAATCAGCCCCAGCATTTT,CASSLQGDSNQPQHF
TRBJ2-1,-,-,TRBV7-2,TGTGCCAGCAGCGAGGTGGGGGCGCTTCGGGATGAGCAGTTCTTC,CASSEVGALRDEQFF
TRBJ2-7,-,TRBD1,TRBV5-4,TGTGCCAGCAGCCAACCCGGGACAGGGTTGAACCACGAGCAGTACTTC,CASSQPGTGLNHEQYF
TRBJ2-2,-,-,TRBV19,TGTGCCAGTAGCCCGGGGACCGGGGAGCTGTTTTTT,CASSPGTGELFF
TRBJ2-2,-,-,TRBV9,TGTGCCAGCAGTCTGGCCGCGACAAAGACCGGGGAGCTGTTTTTT,CASSLAATKTGELFF
TRBJ2-2,-,TRBD2,TRBV7-2,TGTGCCAGCAGCCTTACACCTGGACTAGCGGTCGCCGGGGAGCTGTTTTTT,CASSLTPGLAVAGELFF
TRBJ2-7,-,TRBD1,TRBV5-1,TGCGCCAGCAGCGCCACCGGGACAGGGAGTCACGAGCAGTACTTC,CASSATGTGSHEQYF
TRBJ1-2,-,-,TRBV2,TGTGCCAGCAGTCTTTACGGGGCCTACTATGGCTACACCTTC,CASSLYGAYYGYTF
TRBJ1-2,-,-,TRBV4-3,TGCGCCAGCAGCCAAGAGGGAGGATCTGGCTACACCTTC,CASSQEGGSGYTF
TRBJ2-6,-,-,TRBV6-5,TGTGCCAGCAGATGGTCCTCTGGGGCCAACGTCCTGACTTTC,CASRWSSGANVLTF
TRBJ1-1,-,TRBD1,TRBV19,TGTGCCAGTAGTATATCCCAGGGGGCGCCGGATGAAGCTTTCTTT,CASSISQGAPDEAFF
TRBJ1-1,-,-,TRBV5-1,TGCGCCAGCCGTCTACAGGGCGGGACTGAAGCTTTCTTT,CASRLQGGTEAFF
TRBJ1-2,once,-,TRBV7-2,TGTGCCAGCAGCTTTCCCCAGGGAGGCTACACCTTC,CASSFPQGGYTF
TRBJ2-3,-,-,TRBV5-1,TGCGTCAGCAGCGAGGCAGGGAGCTACACAGATACGCAGTATTTT,CVSSEAGSYTDTQYF
TRBJ2-5,-,-,TRBV5-1,TGCGCCAGCAGCTTTCAGGGGCGGGAGGAGACCCAGTACTTC,CASSFQGREETQYF
TRBJ1-2,-,-,TRBV23-1,TGCGCCAGCAGCCCCGCCGGGGGACCGACTAACTATGGCTACACCTTC,CASSPAGGPTNYGYTF
TRBJ2-3,-,TRBD2,TRBV30,TGTGCCTGGACCGTAGCGGGGGGGATCACAGATACGCAGTATTTT,CAWTVAGGITDTQYF
TRBJ2-1,-,TRBD2,TRBV9,TGTGCCAGCAGCGTAGTCGTACTAGCGGGACTCAATGAGCAGTTCTTC,CASSVVVLAGLNEQFF
TRBJ2-5,-,TRBD2,TRBV2,TGTGCCAGCAAAGCGGGGGGGCAAGAGACCCAGTACTTC,CASKAGGQETQYF